The 15 T cell receptor beta chains presented below share a single source sample, sequenced in a study of somatic mutations in cytotoxic T cells in rheumatoid arthritis (dated by TCRdb to about 2017). Library preparation used the immunoSEQ multiplex PCR assay. Here the immuneACCESS table is served through TCRdb, limited to in-frame sequences with V and J called. Missing clones are a known gap in these copies; in checked studies unresolved V genes cover under half, and the rest lacks a known reason. A total of around 20,000 clones appear in this sample, approximately 71% of them only once. Under 20% of the sample rests with the top ten. The sample comprised CD8+ T cells sorted from blood. Receptor source: an adult with rheumatoid arthritis.

The chain employs TRBV9 and TRBJ2-3; 8 nucleotides align to TRBD1. The CDR3 is made up of 19 amino acids. V was clipped by 2 bases and J by 4 bases; unmatched bases: 18. Germline values: CDR1 SGDLS, CDR2 YYNGEE. CDR3 residues: CASSVGQGTTALDADTQYF. The CDR3 region has the DNA TGTGCCAGCAGCGTCGGACAGGGAACAACCGCCCTGGACGCAGATACGCAGTATTTT.

This clone was seen a few times. This chain uses TRBV13 with TRBJ1-3; possible D gene TRBD1, 5 bases. This CDR3 comprises 16 residues. CDR1 is PRHDT, CDR2 FYEKMQ, per germline (reference sequence). V lost 5 bases and J 4 bases, leaving 18 bases between the germline ends. The CDR3 sequence is CASSPWDGFTGNTIYF. The CDR3, as DNA: TGTGCCAGCAGCCCTTGGGACGGGTTTACAGGAAACACCATATATTTT.

Only one count was recorded for this clone. This chain connects TRBV7-6 to TRBJ2-5, with D possibly TRBD1 on 6 matching bases. V was trimmed by 2 bases and J by 7 bases, leaving 17 bases between them. The CDR3 is 15 residues long. CDR1 and CDR2 (germline): SGHVS, FNYEAQ. The CDR3 here is CASSLRGAGVLTQYF. The CDR3 coding sequence is TGTGCCAGCAGCTTAAGAGGGGCAGGGGTTCTGACCCAGTACTTC.

The chain couples TRBV13 to TRBJ2-1; D possibly corresponds to TRBD2 (5 bases). V shed 6 bases and J shed 4 bases, with 13 bases lying between them. The germline CDR1 and CDR2 sequences are PRHDT and FYEKMQ (reference sequence). The CDR3 runs 14 residues. Here the CDR3 reads CASSLFSVYNEQFF. The CDR3 DNA follows: TGTGCCAGCAGTTTATTTAGCGTGTACAATGAGCAGTTCTTC.

V and J are TRBV5-6 and TRBJ1-3, with no clear D. The V gene lost 6 bases and the J gene lost 2 bases, with 21 bases spanning the gap. The germline gives CDR1 SGHDT, CDR2 YYEEEE. The CDR3 is 17 amino acids. CDR3 in DNA: TGTGCCAGCACCTCGTTTATGGACGGAACGCCTGGAAACACCATATATTTT. This sequence encodes CASTSFMDGTPGNTIYF.

This chain uses TRBV6-5 with TRBJ1-2, with 12 bases that match TRBD1. Germline CDR1 MNHEY, CDR2 SVGAGI. The CDR3 length is 15 residues. V dropped 3 bases and J dropped 3; count of bases not matched to a gene: 2. CDR3 sequence (DNA): TGTGCCAGCAGTTATGGGACAGGGGGCGACTATGGCTACACCTTC. Amino acids: CASSYGTGGDYGYTF.

This clone has only a few counts. The V call is TRBV5-6, the J call TRBJ2-1, with D tentatively TRBD1 (5 bases). This CDR3 comprises 13 residues. CDR1 and CDR2 (germline): SGHDT, YYEEEE. V shed 0 bases and J shed 5 bases, with 6 bases lying between them. In nucleotides, the CDR3 is TGTGCCAGCAGCTTGGGGACACACAATGAGCAGTTCTTC. Protein product: CASSLGTHNEQFF.

This clone was seen a handful of times. V usage is TRBV4-1 and J usage is TRBJ2-1, with a possible D match to TRBD1 (5 bases). The CDR3 is 13 residues long. Germline-derived CDR1 and CDR2 are MGHRA and YSYEKL. Trimming removed 4 bases from V and 2 bases from J, with 6 bases in between. The chain's CDR3 is CASSRQPYNEQFF. The CDR3 DNA is TGCGCCAGCAGCCGACAGCCCTACAATGAGCAGTTCTTC.

J is TRBJ2-1 and V is TRBV2; 7 bases agree with TRBD2. The CDR3 is 14 amino acids. The V and J ends lost 3 bases and 8 bases, in that order; junction bases with no gene match: 7. Germline V CDR1 and CDR2: SNHLY, FYNNEI. The CDR3 bases are TGTGCCAGCAGTGAGGATAGCGGGCGGGATGAGCAGTTCTTC. Protein sequence: CASSEDSGRDEQFF. Full variable domain (remainder filled in from reference TRBV2 and TRBJ2-1): EPEVTQTPSHQVTQMGQEVILRCVPISNHLYFYWYRQILGQKVEFLVSFYNNEISEKSEIFDDQFSVERPDGSNFTLKIRSTKLEDSAMYFCASSEDSGRDEQFFGPGTRLTVL.

J is TRBJ1-6 and V is TRBV6-5, with D maybe TRBD1 (6 bases). The CDR3 is 14 amino acids. The V end lost 11 bases, the J end lost 5 bases, and 16 bases lay between the germline ends. Germline CDR1 reads MNHEY; CDR2 reads SVGAGI. The CDR3 spells CAGGAGMDNSPLHF. The CDR3 bases are TGTGCCGGGGGGGCAGGGATGGATAATTCACCCCTCCACTTT.

This clone was found a few times. The CDR3 nucleotides read TGTGCCAGCACCGACGGGACTAGCGGGTCCCATGAGCAGTTCTTC. This codes for CASTDGTSGSHEQFF. This chain links TRBV7-9 with TRBJ2-1, with 12 bases aligning to TRBD2. This CDR3 is built from 15 residues. The junction had 9 bases not matched to a gene; V was cut back by 7 bases and J by 8 bases. Germline CDR1 and CDR2: SEHNR and FQNEAQ (reference sequence).

This clone appeared a few times. The gene calls are TRBV15 and TRBJ2-7; 7 nucleotides line up with TRBD1. The CDR3 runs 14 residues. CDR1 is LNHNV, CDR2 YYDKDF, per germline (reference sequence). Trimming at V came to 3 bases and at J to 9 bases, leaving 11 bases not matched to a gene. The CDR3 nucleotides are TGTGCCACCAGCAGGGAGGACAGGTTCTCCGGGCAGTACTTC. Translation gives CATSREDRFSGQYF.

As DNA, the CDR3 is TGCAGCGTTGAAGATGAACTAGCGGGTGGCACAGATACGCAGTATTTT. This encodes CSVEDELAGGTDTQYF. The genes are TRBV29-1 and TRBJ2-3; 9 bases align to TRBD2. V lost 0 bases, J lost 1 base, and 5 bases stayed unmatched. Looked up from germline, CDR1 is SQVTM and CDR2 is ANQGSEA. The CDR3 length is 16 residues.

The rearrangement uses TRBV7-9 and TRBJ2-2; 8 bases agree with TRBD1. Germline V CDR1 and CDR2: SEHNR, FQNEAQ (reference sequence). The CDR3 runs 15 residues. V lost 5 bases, J lost 6 bases, and 8 bases stayed unmatched. The CDR3 is CASSPGTGYPGELFF. CDR3 bases: TGTGCCAGCAGCCCAGGGACAGGTTATCCCGGGGAGCTGTTTTTT.

The chain combines TRBV7-9 with TRBJ2-2, with 12 bases identical to TRBD1. Germline V CDR1 and CDR2: SEHNR, FQNEAQ (reference sequence). The CDR3 length is 15 residues. Germline trimming cut 5 bases from V and 5 bases from J; bases unmatched to any gene: 3. CDR3 amino acids: CASSTGQGATGELFF. The CDR3 bases are TGTGCCAGCAGCACGGGACAGGGGGCGACCGGGGAGCTGTTTTTT.